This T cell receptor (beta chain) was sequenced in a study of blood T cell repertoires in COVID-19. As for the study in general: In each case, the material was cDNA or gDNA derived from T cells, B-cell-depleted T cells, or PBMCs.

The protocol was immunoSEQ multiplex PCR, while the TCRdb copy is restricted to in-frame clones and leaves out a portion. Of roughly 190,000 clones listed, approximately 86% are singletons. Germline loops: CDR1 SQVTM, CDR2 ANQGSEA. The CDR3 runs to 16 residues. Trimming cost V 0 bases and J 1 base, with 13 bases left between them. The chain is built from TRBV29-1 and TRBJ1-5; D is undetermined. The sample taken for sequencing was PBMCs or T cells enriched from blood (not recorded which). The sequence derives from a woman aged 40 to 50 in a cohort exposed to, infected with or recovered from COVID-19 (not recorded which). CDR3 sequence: CSVEDHPRRSNQPQHF. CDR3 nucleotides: TGCAGCGTTGAAGACCATCCGAGGCGGAGCAATCAGCCCCAGCATTTT.